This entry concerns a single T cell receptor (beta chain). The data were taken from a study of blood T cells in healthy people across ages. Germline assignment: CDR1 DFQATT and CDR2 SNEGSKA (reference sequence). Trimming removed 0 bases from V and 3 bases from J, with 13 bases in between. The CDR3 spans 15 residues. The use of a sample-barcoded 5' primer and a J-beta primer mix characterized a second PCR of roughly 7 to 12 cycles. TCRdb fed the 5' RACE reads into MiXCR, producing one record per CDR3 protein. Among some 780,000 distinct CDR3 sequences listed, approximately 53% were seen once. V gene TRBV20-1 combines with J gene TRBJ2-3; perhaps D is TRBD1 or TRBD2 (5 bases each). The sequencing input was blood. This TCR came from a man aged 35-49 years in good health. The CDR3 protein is CSARDLEGWTDTQYF. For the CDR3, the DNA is TGCAGTGCTAGAGATCTTGAGGGGTGGACAGATACGCAGTATTTT.